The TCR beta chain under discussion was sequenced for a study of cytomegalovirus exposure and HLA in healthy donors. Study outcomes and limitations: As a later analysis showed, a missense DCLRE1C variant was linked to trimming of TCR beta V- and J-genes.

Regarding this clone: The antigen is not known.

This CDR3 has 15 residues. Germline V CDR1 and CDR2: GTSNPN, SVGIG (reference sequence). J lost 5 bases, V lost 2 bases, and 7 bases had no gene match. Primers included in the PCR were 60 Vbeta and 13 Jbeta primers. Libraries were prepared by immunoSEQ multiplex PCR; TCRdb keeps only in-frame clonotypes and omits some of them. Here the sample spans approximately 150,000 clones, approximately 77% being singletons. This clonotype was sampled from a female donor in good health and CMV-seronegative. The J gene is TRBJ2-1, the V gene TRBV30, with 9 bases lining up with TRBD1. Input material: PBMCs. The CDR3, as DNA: TGTGCCTGGAGTACCCCGGACAGGGGCGACAATGAGCAGTTCTTC. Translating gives CAWSTPDRGDNEQFF.